This T cell receptor beta chain was profiled in a study of blood T cell repertoires in COVID-19. Study details: The analysed material was cDNA or gDNA that came from T cells, B-cell-depleted T cells, or PBMCs.

TCRdb's table, derived via immunoSEQ multiplex PCR, lists solely in-frame clones and lacks some. Of roughly 60,000 clones in the sample, 75% to 85% were seen once. There are 13 residues in the CDR3. Germline V gene data show CDR1 as MNHEY and CDR2 as SVGAGI. V was cut by 2 bases and J by 3 bases, with 7 bases left in between. This clone was detected a few times. This TCR was sampled from a man older than 75 with acute or convalescent COVID-19. The material sequenced was peripheral blood. The chain joins TRBV6-5 to TRBJ1-1; D gene unclear. This CDR3 is CASSYGQYTEAFF. The CDR3 coding sequence is TGTGCCAGCAGTTACGGGCAGTACACTGAAGCTTTCTTT.